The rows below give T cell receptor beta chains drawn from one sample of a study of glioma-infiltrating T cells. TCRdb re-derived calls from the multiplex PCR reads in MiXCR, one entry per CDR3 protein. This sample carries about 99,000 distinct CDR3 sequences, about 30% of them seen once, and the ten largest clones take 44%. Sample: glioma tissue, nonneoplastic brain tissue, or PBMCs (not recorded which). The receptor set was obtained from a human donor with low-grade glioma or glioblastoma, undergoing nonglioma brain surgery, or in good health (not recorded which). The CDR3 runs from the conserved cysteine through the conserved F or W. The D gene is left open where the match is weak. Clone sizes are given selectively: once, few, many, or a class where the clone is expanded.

CDR3: CASSSFERATDTQYF
DNA: TGTGCCAGCAGTTCGTTTGAACGAGCAACAGATACGCAGTATTTT
D: -
V: TRBV6-2/TRBV6-3
J: TRBJ2-3
size: many

CDR3: CASSPGTGQGNTIYF
DNA: TGTGCCAGCAGCCCTGGGACAGGGCAGGGAAACACCATATATTTT
D: TRBD1
V: TRBV7-2
J: TRBJ1-3
size: -

CDR3: CASSPYRDTQTQYF
DNA: TGTGCCAGCTCACCTTACAGGGACACGCAGACCCAGTACTTC
D: -
V: TRBV18
J: TRBJ2-5
size: few

CDR3: CASSDSRGDTQYF
DNA: TGTGCCAGCAGCGACTCGAGGGGAGATACGCAGTATTTT
D: -
V: TRBV7-2
J: TRBJ2-3
size: many

CDR3: CASSQEPAGYDEQYF
DNA: TGTGCCAGCAGCCAAGAGCCAGCGGGGTATGACGAGCAGTACTTC
D: TRBD2
V: TRBV14
J: TRBJ2-7
size: few

CDR3: CASIYSRGLDTGELFF
DNA: TGCGCCAGCATTTATAGCAGGGGGCTGGACACCGGGGAGCTGTTTTTT
D: TRBD1
V: TRBV10-2
J: TRBJ2-2
size: -

CDR3: CSVETGLSYEQYF
DNA: TGCAGCGTTGAAACCGGTTTGTCCTACGAGCAGTACTTC
D: -
V: TRBV29-1
J: TRBJ2-7
size: many

CDR3: CASSNRDAFRNTIYF
DNA: TGTGCCAGCAGCAACCGGGACGCCTTCCGAAACACCATATATTTT
D: -
V: TRBV7-9
J: TRBJ1-3
size: few

CDR3: CSVEEAQGYEQYF
DNA: TGCAGCGTTGAAGAGGCACAGGGCTACGAGCAGTACTTC
D: -
V: TRBV29-1
J: TRBJ2-7
size: -

CDR3: CDSSPLRTGTDTQYF
DNA: TGTGACAGCAGCCCCCTTCGGACAGGCACAGATACGCAGTATTTT
D: -
V: TRBV12-3/TRBV12-4
J: TRBJ2-3
size: -

CDR3: CASSDRMAAEAFF
DNA: TGTGCCAGTTCGGACAGGATGGCCGCTGAAGCTTTCTTT
D: TRBD1
V: TRBV28
J: TRBJ1-1
size: -

CDR3: CASSYSGYSEQYF
DNA: TGTGCCAGCAGTTACTCGGGGTATTCAGAGCAGTACTTC
D: -
V: TRBV6-2/TRBV6-3
J: TRBJ2-7
size: many

CDR3: CASSLTSGGAVGTDTQYF
DNA: TGTGCCAGCAGTCTGACTAGCGGGGGGGCCGTAGGCACAGATACGCAGTATTTT
D: TRBD2
V: TRBV3-1
J: TRBJ2-3
size: few

CDR3: CGTGTRRPDTQYF
DNA: TGTGGGACCGGGACCCGCCGGCCAGATACGCAGTATTTT
D: -
V: TRBV7-9
J: TRBJ2-3
size: -

CDR3: CASSAGLMNTEAFF
DNA: TGTGCCAGCAGTGCGGGACTTATGAACACTGAAGCTTTCTTT
D: -
V: TRBV12-3/TRBV12-4
J: TRBJ1-1
size: many

CDR3: CASRSYIRGDTEAFF
DNA: TGTGCCAGCAGATCTTATATACGGGGGGACACTGAAGCTTTCTTT
D: -
V: TRBV28
J: TRBJ1-1
size: many

CDR3: CASSFYSTGSPLHF
DNA: TGTGCCAGCAGTTTCTATTCGACAGGTTCACCCCTCCACTTT
D: -
V: TRBV27
J: TRBJ1-6
size: many

CDR3: CASSLRKVGGQPQHF
DNA: TGTGCCAGCAGCTTAAGGAAGGTCGGGGGTCAGCCCCAGCATTTT
D: -
V: TRBV7-2
J: TRBJ1-5
size: many

CDR3: CASTSRPLSGTFSGTQYF
DNA: TGTGCCAGCACTTCCCGCCCTTTGTCCGGGACCTTTTCGGGGACCCAGTACTTC
D: -
V: TRBV12-3/TRBV12-4
J: TRBJ2-5
size: -

CDR3: CASSLGVGDGNQPQHF
DNA: TGTGCCAGCAGTTTAGGAGTGGGGGATGGCAATCAGCCCCAGCATTTT
D: -
V: TRBV12-3/TRBV12-4
J: TRBJ1-5
size: -

CDR3: CASSLYGTNEKLFF
DNA: TGTGCCAGCAGTTTATATGGGACTAATGAAAAACTGTTTTTT
D: -
V: TRBV27
J: TRBJ1-4
size: many

CDR3: CASSLRLGLTDTQYF
DNA: TGTGCCAGCAGCTTGCGGTTAGGTCTCACAGATACGCAGTATTTT
D: -
V: TRBV11-2
J: TRBJ2-3
size: many

CDR3: CASSVAGGPQHF
DNA: TGTGCCAGCAGCGTAGCCGGAGGGCCCCAGCATTTT
D: -
V: TRBV9
J: TRBJ1-5
size: few

CDR3: CASKTGHETDTQYF
DNA: TGTGCCAGTAAAACGGGACATGAGACAGATACGCAGTATTTT
D: -
V: TRBV19
J: TRBJ2-3
size: -

CDR3: CASSVVASTDTQYF
DNA: TGTGCCAGCAGTGTAGTGGCCAGCACAGATACGCAGTATTTT
D: -
V: TRBV6-1
J: TRBJ2-3
size: many

CDR3: CASSLRTGSLRADTQYF
DNA: TGTGCCAGCAGCCTCCGGACAGGGAGTTTACGAGCGGATACGCAGTATTTT
D: TRBD1
V: TRBV14
J: TRBJ2-3
size: many

CDR3: CASSQNSNQPQHF
DNA: TGTGCCAGCAGCCAAAATAGCAATCAGCCCCAGCATTTT
D: -
V: TRBV7-9
J: TRBJ1-5
size: many

CDR3: CATSRGQGAFIVELFF
DNA: TGTGCCACCAGCAGAGGGCAGGGCGCATTCATCGTGGAGCTGTTTTTT
D: -
V: TRBV15
J: TRBJ2-2
size: -

CDR3: CASSTPSTVFREQYF
DNA: TGTGCCAGTAGTACCCCCTCGACAGTTTTTCGCGAGCAGTACTTC
D: -
V: TRBV19
J: TRBJ2-7
size: -

CDR3: CASSAQGLNEQFF
DNA: TGTGCCAGCAGTGCACAGGGCCTTAATGAGCAGTTCTTC
D: -
V: TRBV2
J: TRBJ2-1
size: many

CDR3: CASSLRLREETQYF
DNA: TGTGCCAGCAGTTTAAGACTCAGAGAAGAGACCCAGTACTTC
D: -
V: TRBV28
J: TRBJ2-5
size: many

CDR3: CASSLDGRSYEQYF
DNA: TGTGCCAGCAGCTTAGATGGCCGGAGCTACGAGCAGTACTTC
D: -
V: TRBV7-2
J: TRBJ2-7
size: -

CDR3: CASSLLVGGGYVGEQFF
DNA: TGTGCCAGCAGCCTCCTTGTGGGCGGGGGTTACGTCGGTGAGCAGTTCTTC
D: TRBD2
V: TRBV12-3/TRBV12-4
J: TRBJ2-1
size: -

CDR3: CASKLSTDTQYF
DNA: TGTGCCAGCAAATTATCCACAGATACGCAGTATTTT
D: -
V: TRBV28
J: TRBJ2-3
size: many

CDR3: CASSFGSYEQYF
DNA: TGTGCCAGCAGCTTCGGTAGCTACGAGCAGTACTTC
D: -
V: TRBV7-8
J: TRBJ2-7
size: many

CDR3: CASSVPPGKRGSTDTQYF
DNA: TGTGCCAGCAGTGTCCCCCCGGGAAAGCGGGGGTCCACAGATACGCAGTATTTT
D: TRBD2
V: TRBV2
J: TRBJ2-3
size: few

CDR3: CASMDTGPQPQHF
DNA: TGTGCCAGCATGGACACGGGGCCTCAGCCCCAGCATTTT
D: -
V: TRBV12-3/TRBV12-4
J: TRBJ1-5
size: -

CDR3: CASSLVGTEHSPLHF
DNA: TGTGCCAGCAGCTTAGTCGGGACGGAACATTCACCCCTCCACTTT
D: -
V: TRBV7-6
J: TRBJ1-6
size: many

CDR3: CAIQRQGQSETQYF
DNA: TGTGCCATCCAGAGACAGGGACAGTCGGAGACCCAGTACTTC
D: TRBD1
V: TRBV10-3
J: TRBJ2-5
size: few

CDR3: CASSPTGARWKTQYF
DNA: TGTGCCAGCAGCCCGACAGGCGCCCGCTGGAAGACCCAGTACTTC
D: -
V: TRBV7-6
J: TRBJ2-5
size: few

CDR3: CASSLSIAQETQYF
DNA: TGTGCCAGCAGTTTAAGCATCGCCCAAGAGACCCAGTACTTC
D: -
V: TRBV28
J: TRBJ2-5
size: many

CDR3: CSVAVLAGGNNEQYF
DNA: TGCAGCGTTGCGGTCCTAGCGGGGGGAAACAATGAGCAGTACTTC
D: TRBD2
V: TRBV29-1
J: TRBJ2-7
size: -

CDR3: CASRYREANTGELFF
DNA: TGTGCCAGCAGATACAGGGAGGCTAACACCGGGGAGCTGTTTTTT
D: -
V: TRBV27
J: TRBJ2-2
size: many

CDR3: CASRRILNTEAFF
DNA: TGTGCCAGCAGAAGAATCCTGAACACTGAAGCTTTCTTT
D: -
V: TRBV28
J: TRBJ1-1
size: many

CDR3: CASSCSGVQETQYF
DNA: TGTGCCAGCAGCTGTAGCGGGGTCCAAGAGACCCAGTACTTC
D: TRBD2
V: TRBV7-2
J: TRBJ2-5
size: once

CDR3: CRGGFNEKLFF
DNA: TGCAGAGGGGGCTTTAATGAAAAACTGTTTTTT
D: TRBD1
V: TRBV20-1
J: TRBJ1-4
size: -

CDR3: CASSVQPNTEAFF
DNA: TGCGCCAGCAGCGTACAACCGAACACTGAAGCTTTCTTT
D: -
V: TRBV5-1
J: TRBJ1-1
size: few

CDR3: CASSYGRGDTDTQYF
DNA: TGTGCCAGCAGTTACGGGCGGGGAGACACAGATACGCAGTATTTT
D: -
V: TRBV6-6
J: TRBJ2-3
size: many

CDR3: CASSTGQVDTEAFF
DNA: TGCGCCAGCAGCACGGGACAGGTGGACACTGAAGCTTTCTTT
D: TRBD1
V: TRBV5-1
J: TRBJ1-1
size: few